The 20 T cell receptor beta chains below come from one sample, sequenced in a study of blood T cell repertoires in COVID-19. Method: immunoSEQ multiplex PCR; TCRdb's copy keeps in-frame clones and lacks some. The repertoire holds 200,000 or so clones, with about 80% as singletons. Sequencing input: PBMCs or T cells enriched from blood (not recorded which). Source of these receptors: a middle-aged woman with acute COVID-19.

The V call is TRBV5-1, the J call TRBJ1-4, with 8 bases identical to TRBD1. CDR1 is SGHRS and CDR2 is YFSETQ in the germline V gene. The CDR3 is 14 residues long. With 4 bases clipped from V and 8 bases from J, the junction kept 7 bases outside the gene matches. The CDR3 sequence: CASSAGQGGEKLFF. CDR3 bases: TGCGCCAGCAGCGCCGGACAGGGTGGAGAAAAACTGTTTTTT.

The CDR3 DNA follows: TGTGCCAGTAGTGGGACAGTTAATTCACCCCTCCACTTT. It translates to CASSGTVNSPLHF. The V call is TRBV12-3 or TRBV12-4, the J call TRBJ1-6; 7 positions agree with TRBD1. The trim removed 9 bases at V and 6 bases at J, leaving 5 bases unmatched. The CDR3 runs 13 residues.

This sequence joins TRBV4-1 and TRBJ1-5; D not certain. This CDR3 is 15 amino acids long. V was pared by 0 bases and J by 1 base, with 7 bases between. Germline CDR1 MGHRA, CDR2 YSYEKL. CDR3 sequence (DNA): TGCGCCAGCAGCCAAGATTTTAGCAGCAATCAGCCCCAGCATTTT. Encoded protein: CASSQDFSSNQPQHF.

The CDR3 loop is CASSEADMNTEAFF. The CDR3 region has the DNA TGTGCCAGCAGTGAAGCGGACATGAACACTGAAGCTTTCTTT. The rearrangement links TRBV6-1 to TRBJ1-1; D is possibly TRBD1 (5 bases). The germline V and J ends were trimmed by 0 bases and 0 bases, with 5 bases remaining between them. The germline gives CDR1 MNHNS, CDR2 SASEGT. The CDR3 length is 14 residues.

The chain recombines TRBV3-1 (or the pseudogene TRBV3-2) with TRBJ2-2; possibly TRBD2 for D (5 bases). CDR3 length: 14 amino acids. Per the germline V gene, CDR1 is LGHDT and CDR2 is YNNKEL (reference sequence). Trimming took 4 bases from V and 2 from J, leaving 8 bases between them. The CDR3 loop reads CASSRPGNTGELFF. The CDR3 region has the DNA TGTGCCAGCAGCCGACCGGGAAACACCGGGGAGCTGTTTTTT.

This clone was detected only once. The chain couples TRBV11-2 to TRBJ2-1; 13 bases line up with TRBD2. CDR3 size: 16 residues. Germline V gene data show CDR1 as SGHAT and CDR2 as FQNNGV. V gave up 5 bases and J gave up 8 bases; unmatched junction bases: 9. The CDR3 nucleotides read TGTGCCAGCAGCCCCGGGCGGACTAGCGGGAGCTATGAGCAGTTCTTC. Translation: CASSPGRTSGSYEQFF.

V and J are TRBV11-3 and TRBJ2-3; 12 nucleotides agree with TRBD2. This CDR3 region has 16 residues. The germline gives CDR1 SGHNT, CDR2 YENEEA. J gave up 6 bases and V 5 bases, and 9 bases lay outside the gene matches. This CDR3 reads CASSLGLAGKADTQYF. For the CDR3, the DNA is TGTGCCAGCAGCCTCGGACTAGCGGGGAAGGCCGATACGCAGTATTTT.

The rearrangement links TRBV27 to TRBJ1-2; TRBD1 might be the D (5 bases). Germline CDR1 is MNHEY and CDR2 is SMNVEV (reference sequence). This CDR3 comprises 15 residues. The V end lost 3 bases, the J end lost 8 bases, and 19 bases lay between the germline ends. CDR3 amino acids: CASSFSTGGVGGYTF. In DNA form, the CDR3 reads TGTGCCAGCAGTTTCAGTACCGGAGGGGTCGGGGGCTACACCTTC.

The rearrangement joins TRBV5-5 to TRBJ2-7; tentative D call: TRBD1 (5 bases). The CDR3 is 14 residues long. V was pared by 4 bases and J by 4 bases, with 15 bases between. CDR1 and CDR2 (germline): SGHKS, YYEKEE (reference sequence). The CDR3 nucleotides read TGTGCCAGCAGCATTTCCAGGGATTATTACGAGCAGTACTTC. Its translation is CASSISRDYYEQYF. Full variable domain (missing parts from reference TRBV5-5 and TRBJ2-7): DAGVTQSPTHLIKTRGQQVTLRCSPISGHKSVSWYQQVLGQGPQFIFQYYEKEERGRGNFPDRFSARQFPNYSSELNVNALLLGDSALYLCASSISRDYYEQYFGPGTRLTVT.

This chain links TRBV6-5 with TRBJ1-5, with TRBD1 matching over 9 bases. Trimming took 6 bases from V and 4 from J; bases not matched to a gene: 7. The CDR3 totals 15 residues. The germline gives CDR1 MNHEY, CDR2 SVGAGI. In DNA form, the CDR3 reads TGTGCCAGCAGCACAGGGGGCCCTTGGAATCAGCCCCAGCATTTT. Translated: CASSTGGPWNQPQHF.

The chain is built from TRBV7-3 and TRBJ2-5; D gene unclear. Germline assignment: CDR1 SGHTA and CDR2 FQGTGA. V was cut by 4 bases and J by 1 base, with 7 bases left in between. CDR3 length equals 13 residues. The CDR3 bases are TGTGCCAGCAGCTCTGGCCTCCAAGAGACCCAGTACTTC. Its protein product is CASSSGLQETQYF.

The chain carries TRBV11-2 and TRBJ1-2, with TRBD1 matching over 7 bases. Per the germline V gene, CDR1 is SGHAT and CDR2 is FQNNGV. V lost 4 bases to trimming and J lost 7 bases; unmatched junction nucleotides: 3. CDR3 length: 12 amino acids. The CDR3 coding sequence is TGTGCCAGCAGCTGGAACAGGGGTGGCTACACCTTC. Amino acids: CASSWNRGGYTF.

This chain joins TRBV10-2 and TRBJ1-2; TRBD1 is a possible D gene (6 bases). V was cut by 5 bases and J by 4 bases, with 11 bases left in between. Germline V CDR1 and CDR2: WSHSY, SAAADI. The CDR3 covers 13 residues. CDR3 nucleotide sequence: TGCGCCAGCAGTCAGACAGGTTCCTATGGCTACACCTTC. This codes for CASSQTGSYGYTF.

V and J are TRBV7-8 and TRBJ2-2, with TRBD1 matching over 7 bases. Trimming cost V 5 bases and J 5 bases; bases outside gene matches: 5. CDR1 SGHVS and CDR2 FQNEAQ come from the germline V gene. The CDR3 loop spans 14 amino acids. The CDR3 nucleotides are TGTGCCAGCAGCCGGACAGGTGGAACCGGGGAGCTGTTTTTT. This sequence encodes CASSRTGGTGELFF.

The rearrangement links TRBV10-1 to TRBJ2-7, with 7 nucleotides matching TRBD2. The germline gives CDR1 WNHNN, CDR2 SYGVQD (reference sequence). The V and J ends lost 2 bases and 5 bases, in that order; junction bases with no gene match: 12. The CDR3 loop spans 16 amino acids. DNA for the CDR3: TGCGCCAGCAGTGAGCCCGACCGGGACTACCTACACGAGCAGTACTTC. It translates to CASSEPDRDYLHEQYF.

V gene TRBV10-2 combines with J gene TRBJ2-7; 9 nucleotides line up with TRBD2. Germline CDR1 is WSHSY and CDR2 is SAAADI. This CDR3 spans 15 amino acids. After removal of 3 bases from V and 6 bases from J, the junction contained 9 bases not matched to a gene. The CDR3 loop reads CASSERAGGLGEQYF. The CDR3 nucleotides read TGCGCCAGCAGTGAACGGGCGGGAGGGCTTGGCGAGCAGTACTTC.

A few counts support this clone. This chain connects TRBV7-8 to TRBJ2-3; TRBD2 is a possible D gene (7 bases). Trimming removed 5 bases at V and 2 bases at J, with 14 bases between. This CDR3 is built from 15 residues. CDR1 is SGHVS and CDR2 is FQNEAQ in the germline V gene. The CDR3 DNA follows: TGTGCCAGCAGCCCTACAGGGACTAACACAGATACGCAGTATTTT. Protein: CASSPTGTNTDTQYF.

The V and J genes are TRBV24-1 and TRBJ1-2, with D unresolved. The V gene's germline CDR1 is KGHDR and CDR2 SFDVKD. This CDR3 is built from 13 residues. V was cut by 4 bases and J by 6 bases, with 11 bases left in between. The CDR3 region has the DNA TGTGCCACCAGTGAGAGGGAATTGGATGGCTACACCTTC. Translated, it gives CATSERELDGYTF.

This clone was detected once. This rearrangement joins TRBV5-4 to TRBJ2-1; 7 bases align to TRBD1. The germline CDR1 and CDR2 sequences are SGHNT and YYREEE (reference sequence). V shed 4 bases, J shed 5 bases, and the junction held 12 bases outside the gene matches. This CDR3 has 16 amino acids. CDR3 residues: CASSGEQGLLDNEQFF. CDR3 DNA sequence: TGTGCCAGCAGCGGAGAACAGGGGCTACTGGACAATGAGCAGTTCTTC.

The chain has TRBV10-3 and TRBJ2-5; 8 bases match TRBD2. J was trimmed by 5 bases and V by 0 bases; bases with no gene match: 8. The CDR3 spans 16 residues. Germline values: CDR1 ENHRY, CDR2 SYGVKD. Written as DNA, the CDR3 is TGTGCCATCAGTGAGTCACCCGGGGGGGCCGGTGAGACCCAGTACTTC. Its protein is CAISESPGGAGETQYF.